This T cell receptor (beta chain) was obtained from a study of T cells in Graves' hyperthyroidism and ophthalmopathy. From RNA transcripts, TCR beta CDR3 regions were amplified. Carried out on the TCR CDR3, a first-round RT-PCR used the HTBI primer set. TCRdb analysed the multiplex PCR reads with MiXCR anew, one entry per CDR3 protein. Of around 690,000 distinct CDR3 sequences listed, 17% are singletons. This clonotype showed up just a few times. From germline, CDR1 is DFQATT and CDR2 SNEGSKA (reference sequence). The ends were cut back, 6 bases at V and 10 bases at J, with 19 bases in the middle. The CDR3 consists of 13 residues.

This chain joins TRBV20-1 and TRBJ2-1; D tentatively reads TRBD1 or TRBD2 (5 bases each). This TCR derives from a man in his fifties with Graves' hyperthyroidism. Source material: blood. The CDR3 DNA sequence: TGCAGTGCAAATCCCGGGGACCGCAGGGAGCAGTTCTTC. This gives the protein CSANPGDRREQFF.